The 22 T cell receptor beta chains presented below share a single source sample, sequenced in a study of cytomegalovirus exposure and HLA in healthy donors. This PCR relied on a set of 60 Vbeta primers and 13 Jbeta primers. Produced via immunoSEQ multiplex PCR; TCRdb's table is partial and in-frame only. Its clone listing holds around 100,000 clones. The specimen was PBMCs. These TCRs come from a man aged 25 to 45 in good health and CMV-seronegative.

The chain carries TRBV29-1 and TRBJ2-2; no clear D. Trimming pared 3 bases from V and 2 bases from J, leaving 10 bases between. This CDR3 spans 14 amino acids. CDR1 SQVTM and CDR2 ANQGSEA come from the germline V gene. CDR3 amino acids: CSVDGQSNTGELFF. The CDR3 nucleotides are TGCAGCGTTGATGGGCAGAGCAACACCGGGGAGCTGTTTTTT.

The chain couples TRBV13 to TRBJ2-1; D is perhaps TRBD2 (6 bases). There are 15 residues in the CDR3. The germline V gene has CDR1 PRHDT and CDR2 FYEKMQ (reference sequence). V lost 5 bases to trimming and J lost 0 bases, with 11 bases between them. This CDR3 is CASSGWTTSYNEQFF. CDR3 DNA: TGTGCCAGCAGCGGGTGGACTACCTCCTACAATGAGCAGTTCTTC. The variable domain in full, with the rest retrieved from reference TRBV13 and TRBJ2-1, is AAGVIQSPRHLIKEKRETATLKCYPIPRHDTVYWYQQGPGQDPQFLISFYEKMQSDKGSIPDRFSAQQFSDYHSELNMSSLELGDSALYFCASSGWTTSYNEQFFGPGTRLTVL.

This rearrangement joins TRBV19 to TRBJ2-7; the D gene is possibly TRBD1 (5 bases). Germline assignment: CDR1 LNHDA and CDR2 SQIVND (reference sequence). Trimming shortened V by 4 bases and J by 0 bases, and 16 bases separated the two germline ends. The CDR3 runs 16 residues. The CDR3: CASSTLTAPGSYEQYF. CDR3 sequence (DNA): TGTGCCAGTAGTACCTTGACAGCTCCAGGCTCCTACGAGCAGTACTTC.

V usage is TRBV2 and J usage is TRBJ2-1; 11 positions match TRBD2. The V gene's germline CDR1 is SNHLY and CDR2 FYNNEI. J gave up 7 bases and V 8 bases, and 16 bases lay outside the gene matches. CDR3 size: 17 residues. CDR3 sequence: CASAAGIVAGGQNEQFF. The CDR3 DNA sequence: TGTGCCAGCGCGGCAGGGATAGTAGCGGGGGGGCAGAATGAGCAGTTCTTC.

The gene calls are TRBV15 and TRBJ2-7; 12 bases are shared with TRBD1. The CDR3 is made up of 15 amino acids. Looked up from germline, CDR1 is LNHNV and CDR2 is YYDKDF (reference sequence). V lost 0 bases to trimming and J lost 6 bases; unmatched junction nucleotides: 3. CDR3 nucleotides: TGTGCCACCAGCAGAGAATGGGACAGGGGGCTCGAGCAGTACTTC. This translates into CATSREWDRGLEQYF. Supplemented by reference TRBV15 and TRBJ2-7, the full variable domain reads DAMVIQNPRYQVTQFGKPVTLSCSQTLNHNVMYWYQQKSSQAPKLLFHYYDKDFNNEADTPDNFQSRRPNTSFCFLDIRSPGLGDTAMYLCATSREWDRGLEQYFGPGTRLTVT.

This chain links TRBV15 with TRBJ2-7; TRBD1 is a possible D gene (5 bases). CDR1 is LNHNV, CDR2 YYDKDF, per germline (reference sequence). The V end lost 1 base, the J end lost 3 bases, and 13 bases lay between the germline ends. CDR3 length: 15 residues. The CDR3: CATSRAPDSYYEQYF. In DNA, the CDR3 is TGTGCCACCAGCAGAGCCCCCGACAGTTACTACGAGCAGTACTTC.

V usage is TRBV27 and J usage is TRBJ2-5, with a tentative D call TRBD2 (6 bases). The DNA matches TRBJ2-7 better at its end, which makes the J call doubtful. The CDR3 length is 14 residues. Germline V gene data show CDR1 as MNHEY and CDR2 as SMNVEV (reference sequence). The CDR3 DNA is TGTGCCAGCAGGCGCGCTAGCGAGTCCTACGAGCAGTACTTC. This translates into CASRRASESYEQYF.

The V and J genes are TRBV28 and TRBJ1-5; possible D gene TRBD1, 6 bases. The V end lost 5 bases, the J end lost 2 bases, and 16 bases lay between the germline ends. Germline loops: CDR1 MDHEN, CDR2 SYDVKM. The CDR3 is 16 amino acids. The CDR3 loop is CASSPPTGSGNQPQHF. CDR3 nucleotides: TGTGCCAGCAGTCCACCTACAGGGAGCGGCAATCAGCCCCAGCATTTT.

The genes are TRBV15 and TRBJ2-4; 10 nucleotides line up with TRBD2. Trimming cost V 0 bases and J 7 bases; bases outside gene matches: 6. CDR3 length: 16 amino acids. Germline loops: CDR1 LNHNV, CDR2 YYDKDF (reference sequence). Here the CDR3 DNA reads TGTGCCACCAGCAGAGAATTAGCGGGAGGTGGTAACATTCAGTACTTC. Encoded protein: CATSRELAGGGNIQYF.

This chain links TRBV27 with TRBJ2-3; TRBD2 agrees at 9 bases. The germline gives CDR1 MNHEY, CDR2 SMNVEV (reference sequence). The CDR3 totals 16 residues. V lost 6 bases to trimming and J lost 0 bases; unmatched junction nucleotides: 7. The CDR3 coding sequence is TGTGCCAGCAGCGGACTAGCGCTACACAGCACAGATACGCAGTATTTT. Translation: CASSGLALHSTDTQYF.

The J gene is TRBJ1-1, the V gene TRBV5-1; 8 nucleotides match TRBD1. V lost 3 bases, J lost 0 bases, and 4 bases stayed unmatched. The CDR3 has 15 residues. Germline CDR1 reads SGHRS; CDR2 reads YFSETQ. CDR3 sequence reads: CASSWGQDMNTEAFF. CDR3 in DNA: TGCGCCAGCAGCTGGGGACAGGACATGAACACTGAAGCTTTCTTT. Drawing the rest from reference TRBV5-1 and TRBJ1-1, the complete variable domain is KAGVTQTPRYLIKTRGQQVTLSCSPISGHRSVSWYQQTPGQGLQFLFEYFSETQRNKGNFPGRFSGRQFSNSRSEMNVSTLELGDSALYLCASSWGQDMNTEAFFGQGTRLTVV.

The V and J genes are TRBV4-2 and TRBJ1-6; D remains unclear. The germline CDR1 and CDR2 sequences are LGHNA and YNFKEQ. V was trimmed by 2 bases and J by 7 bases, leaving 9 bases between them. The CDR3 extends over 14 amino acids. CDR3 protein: CASSQQVENSPLHF. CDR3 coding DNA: TGTGCCAGCAGCCAACAAGTGGAGAATTCACCCCTCCACTTT.

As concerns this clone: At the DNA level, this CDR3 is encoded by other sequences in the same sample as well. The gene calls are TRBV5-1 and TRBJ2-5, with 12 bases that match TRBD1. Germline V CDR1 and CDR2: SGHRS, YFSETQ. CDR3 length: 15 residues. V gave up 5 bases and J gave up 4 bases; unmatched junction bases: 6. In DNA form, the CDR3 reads TGCGCCAGCAGTAGAGGGACAGGGGGCCGAGAGACCCAGTACTTC. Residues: CASSRGTGGRETQYF.

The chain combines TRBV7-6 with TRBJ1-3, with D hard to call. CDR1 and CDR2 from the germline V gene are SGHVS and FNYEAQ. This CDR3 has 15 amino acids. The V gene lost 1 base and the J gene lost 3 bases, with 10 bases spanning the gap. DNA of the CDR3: TGTGCCAGCAGCTTAGAATCCCACGGTGGAAACACCATATATTTT. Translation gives CASSLESHGGNTIYF.

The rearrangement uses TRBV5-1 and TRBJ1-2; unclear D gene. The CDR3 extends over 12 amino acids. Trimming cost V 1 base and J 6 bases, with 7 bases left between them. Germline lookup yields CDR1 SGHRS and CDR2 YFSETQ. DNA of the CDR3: TGCGCCAGCAGCTTGTCTGGGCATGGCTACACCTTC. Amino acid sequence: CASSLSGHGYTF.

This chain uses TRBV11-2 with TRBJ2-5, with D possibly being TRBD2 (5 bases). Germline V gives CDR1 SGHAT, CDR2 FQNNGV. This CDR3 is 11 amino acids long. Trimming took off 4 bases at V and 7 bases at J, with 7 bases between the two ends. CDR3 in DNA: TGTGCCAGCAGCTCCGGAGGGACCCAGTACTTC. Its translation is CASSSGGTQYF.

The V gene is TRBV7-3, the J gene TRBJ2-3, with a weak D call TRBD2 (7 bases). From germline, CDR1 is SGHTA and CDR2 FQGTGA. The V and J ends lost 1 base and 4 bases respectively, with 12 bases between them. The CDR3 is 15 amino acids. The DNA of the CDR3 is TGTGCCAGCAGCTTAAGGGGGGGGGCGTCAGATACGCAGTATTTT. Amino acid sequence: CASSLRGGASDTQYF.

The CDR3 DNA sequence: TGTGCCAGCTTCGACTGGAATGAGCAGTTCTTC. It encodes CASFDWNEQFF. The chain is built from TRBV6-5 and TRBJ2-1; D remains unclear. The CDR3 sequence is 11 residues long. Germline loops: CDR1 MNHEY, CDR2 SVGAGI. Trimming took off 8 bases at V and 7 bases at J, with 9 bases between the two ends.

The CDR3 spells CASSDPGSAEAFF. CDR3 nucleotide sequence: TGCGCCAGCAGCGACCCAGGGTCGGCTGAAGCTTTCTTT. The chain carries TRBV5-1 and TRBJ1-1; a possible D gene is TRBD1 (5 bases). V was cut by 4 bases and J by 6 bases, with 13 bases left in between. This CDR3 spans 13 amino acids. Germline V gene sequence: CDR1 SGHRS, CDR2 YFSETQ.

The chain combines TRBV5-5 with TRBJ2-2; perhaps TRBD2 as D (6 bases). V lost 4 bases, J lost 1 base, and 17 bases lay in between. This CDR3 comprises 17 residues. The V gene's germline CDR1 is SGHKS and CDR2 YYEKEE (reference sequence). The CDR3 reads CASSKTGLFMNTGELFF. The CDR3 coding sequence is TGTGCCAGCAGCAAAACGGGACTTTTTATGAACACCGGGGAGCTGTTTTTT.

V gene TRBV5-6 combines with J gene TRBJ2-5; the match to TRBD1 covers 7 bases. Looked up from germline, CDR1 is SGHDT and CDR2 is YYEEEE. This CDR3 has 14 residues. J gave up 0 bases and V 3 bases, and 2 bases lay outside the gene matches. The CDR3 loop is CASSWGQNQETQYF. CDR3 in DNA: TGTGCCAGCAGCTGGGGACAGAACCAAGAGACCCAGTACTTC.

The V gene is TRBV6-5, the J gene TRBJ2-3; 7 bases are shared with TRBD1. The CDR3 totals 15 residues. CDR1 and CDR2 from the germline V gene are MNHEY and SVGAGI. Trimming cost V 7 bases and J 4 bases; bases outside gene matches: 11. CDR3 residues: CASTQTRGRSDTQYF. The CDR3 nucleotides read TGTGCCAGCACCCAAACGAGGGGGCGATCAGATACGCAGTATTTT.